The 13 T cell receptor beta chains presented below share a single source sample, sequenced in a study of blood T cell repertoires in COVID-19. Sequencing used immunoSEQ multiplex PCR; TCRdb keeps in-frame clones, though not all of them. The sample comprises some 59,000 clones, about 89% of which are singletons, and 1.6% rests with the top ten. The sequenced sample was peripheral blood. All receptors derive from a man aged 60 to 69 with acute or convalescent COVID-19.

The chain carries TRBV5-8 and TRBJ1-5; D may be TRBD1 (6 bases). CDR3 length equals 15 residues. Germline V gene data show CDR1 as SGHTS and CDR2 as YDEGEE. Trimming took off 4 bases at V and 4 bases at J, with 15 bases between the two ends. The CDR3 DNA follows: TGTGCCAGCAGCGCGGCGACAGGAAAGAATCAGCCCCAGCATTTT. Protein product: CASSAATGKNQPQHF.

CDR3 coding DNA: TGTGCCAGCAGCTTTGGGGGGACGCAAGCTTTCTTT. This gives the protein CASSFGGTQAFF. The rearrangement joins TRBV7-9 to TRBJ1-1; weak D call: TRBD1 (5 bases). Trimming took 3 bases from V and 9 from J, leaving 11 bases between them. CDR1 SEHNR and CDR2 FQNEAQ come from the germline V gene (reference sequence). The CDR3 contains 12 residues. Complete variable domain (other parts from reference TRBV7-9 and TRBJ1-1): DTGVSQNPRHKITKRGQNVTFRCDPISEHNRLYWYRQTLGQGPEFLTYFQNEAQLEKSRLLSDRFSAERPKGSFSTLEIQRTEQGDSAMYLCASSFGGTQAFFGQGTRLTVV.

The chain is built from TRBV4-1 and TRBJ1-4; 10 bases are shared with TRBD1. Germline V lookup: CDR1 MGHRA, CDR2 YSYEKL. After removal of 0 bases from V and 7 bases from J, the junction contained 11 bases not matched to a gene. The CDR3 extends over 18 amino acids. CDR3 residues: CASSQDFLRQGAREKLFF. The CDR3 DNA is TGCGCCAGCAGCCAAGATTTCCTACGACAGGGGGCGCGTGAAAAACTGTTTTTT.

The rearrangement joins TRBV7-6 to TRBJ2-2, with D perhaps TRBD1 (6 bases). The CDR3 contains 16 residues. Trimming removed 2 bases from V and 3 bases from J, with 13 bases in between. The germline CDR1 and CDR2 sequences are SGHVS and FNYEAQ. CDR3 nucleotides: TGTGCCAGCAGCTTATCGCAGGGGACGCACACCGGGGAGCTGTTTTTT. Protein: CASSLSQGTHTGELFF. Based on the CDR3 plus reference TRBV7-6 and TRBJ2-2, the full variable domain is GAGVSQSPRYKVTKRGQDVALRCDPISGHVSLYWYRQALGQGPEFLTYFNYEAQQDKSGLPNDRFSAERPEGSISTLTIQRTEQRDSAMYRCASSLSQGTHTGELFFGEGSRLTVL.

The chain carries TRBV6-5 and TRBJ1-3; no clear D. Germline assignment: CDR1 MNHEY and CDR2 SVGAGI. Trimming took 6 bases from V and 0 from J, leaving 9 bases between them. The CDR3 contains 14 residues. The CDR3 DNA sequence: TGTGCCAGCAGACGGGATTACTCTGGAAACACCATATATTTT. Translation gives CASRRDYSGNTIYF.

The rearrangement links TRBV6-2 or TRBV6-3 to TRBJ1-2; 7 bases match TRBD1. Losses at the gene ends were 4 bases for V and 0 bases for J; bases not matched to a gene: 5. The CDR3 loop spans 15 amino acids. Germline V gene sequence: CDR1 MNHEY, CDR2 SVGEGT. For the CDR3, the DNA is TGTGCCAGCAGTTGGGGACAGACTTCTAACTATGGCTACACCTTC. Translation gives CASSWGQTSNYGYTF.

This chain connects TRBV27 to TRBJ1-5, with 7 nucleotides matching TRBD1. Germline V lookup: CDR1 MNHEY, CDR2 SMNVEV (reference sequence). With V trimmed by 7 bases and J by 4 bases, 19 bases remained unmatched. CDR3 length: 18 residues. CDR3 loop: CASKKGAGGLLANQPQHF. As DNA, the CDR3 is TGTGCCAGCAAAAAGGGGGCAGGGGGACTGCTAGCAAATCAGCCCCAGCATTTT.

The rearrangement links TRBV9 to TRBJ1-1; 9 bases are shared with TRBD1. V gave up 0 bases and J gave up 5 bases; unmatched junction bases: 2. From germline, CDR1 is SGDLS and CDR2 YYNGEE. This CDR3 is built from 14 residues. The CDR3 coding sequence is TGTGCCAGCAGCGTAGTGGGGACAGGGACTGAAGCTTTCTTT. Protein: CASSVVGTGTEAFF.

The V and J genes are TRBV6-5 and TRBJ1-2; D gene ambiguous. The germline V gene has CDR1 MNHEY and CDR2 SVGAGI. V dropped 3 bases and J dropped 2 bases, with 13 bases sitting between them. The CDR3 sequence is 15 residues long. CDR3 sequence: CASSYSPGGNYGYTF. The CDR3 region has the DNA TGTGCCAGCAGTTATTCGCCTGGCGGGAACTATGGCTACACCTTC.

DNA for the CDR3: TGTGCCAGCAGCCCCTCGGTGACTAGGCAGAGGAACACTGAAGCTTTCTTT. Amino acids: CASSPSVTRQRNTEAFF. The genes are TRBV7-9 and TRBJ1-1; D unresolved. Trimming pared 5 bases from V and 1 base from J, leaving 20 bases between. This CDR3 is built from 17 residues. Germline CDR1 SEHNR, CDR2 FQNEAQ (reference sequence).

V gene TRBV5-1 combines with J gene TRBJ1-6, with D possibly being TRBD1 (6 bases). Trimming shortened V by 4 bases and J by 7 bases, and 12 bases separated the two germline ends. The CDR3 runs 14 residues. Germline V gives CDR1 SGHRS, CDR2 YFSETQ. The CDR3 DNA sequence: TGCGCCAGCAGCGAAGGGGGAAGAAATTCACCCCTCCACTTT. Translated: CASSEGGRNSPLHF.

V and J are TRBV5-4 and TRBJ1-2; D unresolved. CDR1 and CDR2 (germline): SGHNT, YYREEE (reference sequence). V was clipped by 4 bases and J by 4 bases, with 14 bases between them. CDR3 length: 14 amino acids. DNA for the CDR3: TGTGCCAGCAGCGACGGGTTAACTGCCTATGGCTACACCTTC. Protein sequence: CASSDGLTAYGYTF.

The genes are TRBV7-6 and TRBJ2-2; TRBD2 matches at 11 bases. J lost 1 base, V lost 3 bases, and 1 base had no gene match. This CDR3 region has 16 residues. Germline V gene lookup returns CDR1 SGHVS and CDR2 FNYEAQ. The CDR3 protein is CASSFGLAGNTGELFF. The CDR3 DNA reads TGTGCCAGCAGCTTCGGACTAGCGGGGAACACCGGGGAGCTGTTTTTT.